The 30 T cell receptor beta chains presented below share a single source sample, sequenced in a study of blood T cell repertoires in COVID-19 (TCRdb year 2020). Libraries were prepared through the immunoSEQ multiplex PCR assay. This is the immuneACCESS table as TCRdb keeps it, with only in-frame sequences that have V and J called. A part of the clones is gone; compared with another copy, unresolved V genes explain less than half, and the rest is unexplained. Across this sample there are roughly 30,000 clones, with around 90% seen only once. The ten biggest clones cover roughly 7.9% of the sample. The sample comprised peripheral blood. These receptors came from a man in his 60s with COVID-19, enrolled during active disease.

A single count supports this clone. The chain links TRBV27 to TRBJ2-2, with 11 positions matching TRBD2. CDR1 is MNHEY and CDR2 is SMNVEV in the germline V gene (reference sequence). J gave up 5 bases and V 7 bases, and 3 bases lay outside the gene matches. CDR3 length: 14 amino acids. DNA of the CDR3: TGTGCCAGCATCGGGACTAGCGGAACCGGGGAGCTGTTTTTT. Amino acid sequence: CASIGTSGTGELFF.

J is TRBJ1-4 and V is TRBV28; maybe TRBD1 (6 bases). The CDR3 spans 17 residues. The ends were cut back, 4 bases at V and 5 bases at J, with 20 bases in the middle. The germline V gene has CDR1 MDHEN and CDR2 SYDVKM. CDR3 protein: CASSSPRDVRGNEKLFF. The CDR3, as DNA: TGTGCCAGCAGTTCACCCCGAGATGTGAGGGGGAATGAAAAACTGTTTTTT.

This clone was observed once. V is TRBV5-4 and J is TRBJ1-2, with D maybe TRBD1 (5 bases). This CDR3 has 15 residues. Trimming removed 0 bases at V and 0 bases at J, with 9 bases between. The germline gives CDR1 SGHNT, CDR2 YYREEE (reference sequence). The CDR3 reads CASSLETRANYGYTF. CDR3 coding DNA: TGTGCCAGCAGCTTGGAGACCAGGGCTAACTATGGCTACACCTTC.

This clone was observed a handful of times. The chain joins TRBV15 to TRBJ2-7; unclear D gene. V shed 4 bases and J shed 4 bases, with 5 bases lying between them. The CDR3 covers 11 residues. CDR1 LNHNV and CDR2 YYDKDF come from the germline V gene (reference sequence). The CDR3 nucleotides read TGTGCCACCAGCACCCTTTACGAGCAGTACTTC. Translation: CATSTLYEQYF.

The chain has TRBV7-9 and TRBJ2-7; 9 bases are shared with TRBD1. The CDR3 length is 15 residues. Trimming cost V 5 bases and J 2 bases; bases outside gene matches: 7. CDR1 and CDR2 (germline): SEHNR, FQNEAQ (reference sequence). The CDR3 sequence is CASSPPWDRAYEQYF. The CDR3 region has the DNA TGTGCCAGCAGCCCCCCCTGGGACAGGGCCTACGAGCAGTACTTC.

V and J are TRBV5-1 and TRBJ2-3, with D possibly TRBD1 on 6 matching bases. The germline V gene encodes CDR1 SGHRS and CDR2 YFSETQ. V was trimmed by 3 bases and J by 4 bases, leaving 15 bases between them. The CDR3 runs 15 residues. CDR3 coding DNA: TGCGCCAGCAGCTCGACCCTGACAGGATCAGATACGCAGTATTTT. Amino acid sequence: CASSSTLTGSDTQYF. The whole variable domain, filled in from reference TRBV5-1 and TRBJ2-3, reads KAGVTQTPRYLIKTRGQQVTLSCSPISGHRSVSWYQQTPGQGLQFLFEYFSETQRNKGNFPGRFSGRQFSNSRSEMNVSTLELGDSALYLCASSSTLTGSDTQYFGPGTRLTVL.

This chain uses TRBV2 with TRBJ1-5; no definite D call. The CDR3 is 12 residues long. Germline CDR1 SNHLY, CDR2 FYNNEI. V was cut by 7 bases and J by 1 base, with 5 bases left in between. CDR3 DNA: TGTGCCAGCACTATCAGCAATCAGCCCCAGCATTTT. As protein: CASTISNQPQHF.

The V gene is TRBV7-2, the J gene TRBJ2-2, with TRBD1 as a possible D gene (5 bases). CDR3 length equals 16 residues. Trimming removed 3 bases from V and 0 bases from J, with 11 bases in between. The germline V gene has CDR1 SGHTA and CDR2 FQGNSA. CDR3 in amino acids: CASSFGATANTGELFF. CDR3 DNA sequence: TGTGCCAGCAGCTTTGGGGCAACCGCGAACACCGGGGAGCTGTTTTTT.

The J gene is TRBJ2-2, the V gene TRBV6-5; 7 bases agree with TRBD1. The junction had 4 bases not matched to a gene; V was cut back by 6 bases and J by 3 bases. This CDR3 spans 14 amino acids. Germline-derived CDR1 and CDR2 are MNHEY and SVGAGI. For the CDR3, the DNA is TGTGCCAGCAGCAGACAGGGCTACACCGGGGAGCTGTTTTTT. The encoded protein is CASSRQGYTGELFF.

J is TRBJ1-5 and V is TRBV10-1, with unresolved D. Trimming removed 4 bases at V and 0 bases at J, with 22 bases between. Germline V gene lookup returns CDR1 WNHNN and CDR2 SYGVQD (reference sequence). CDR3 length: 19 amino acids. This CDR3 reads CASSGRHPILSYSNQPQHF. CDR3 DNA sequence: TGCGCCAGCAGTGGACGACACCCCATTCTATCATATAGCAATCAGCCCCAGCATTTT.

V is TRBV10-3 and J is TRBJ1-5; TRBD1 aligns across 7 bases. The V segment lost 2 bases and the J segment 4 bases; nucleotides outside the gene matches: 11. Germline CDR1 ENHRY, CDR2 SYGVKD. The CDR3 is made up of 17 amino acids. The CDR3 nucleotides are TGTGCCATCAGTGAGCCTAGCGCCCAGGGGGTGAATCAGCCCCAGCATTTT. Translated: CAISEPSAQGVNQPQHF.

This chain links TRBV6-5 with TRBJ1-1, with TRBD1 matching over 10 bases. Germline values: CDR1 MNHEY, CDR2 SVGAGI. V dropped 7 bases and J dropped 1; count of bases not matched to a gene: 3. The CDR3 length is 14 residues. The DNA of the CDR3 is TGTGCCAGCAACCGGGACAGGGGGAACACTGAAGCTTTCTTT. Its translation: CASNRDRGNTEAFF.

The rearrangement uses TRBV7-9 and TRBJ2-7, with 11 bases lining up with TRBD2. With V trimmed by 4 bases and J by 4 bases, 12 bases remained unmatched. This CDR3 has 17 amino acids. CDR1 and CDR2 from the germline V gene are SEHNR and FQNEAQ (reference sequence). In DNA, the CDR3 is TGTGCCAGCAGCTCGAGCGCCCTAGCGGGAGGCCGATACGAGCAGTACTTC. This sequence encodes CASSSSALAGGRYEQYF.

The table lists this clone with a few counts. CDR3 loop: CAIGTGSYEQYF. CDR3 sequence (DNA): TGTGCCATCGGGACTGGTTCCTACGAGCAGTACTTC. V is TRBV28 and J is TRBJ2-7; TRBD2 might be the D (6 bases). Trimming shortened V by 10 bases and J by 1 base, and 11 bases separated the two germline ends. The CDR3 runs to 12 residues. Per germline, CDR1 MDHEN and CDR2 SYDVKM.

The gene calls are TRBV24-1 and TRBJ1-2; D is unclear. Germline V gene data show CDR1 as KGHDR and CDR2 as SFDVKD. CDR3 size: 12 residues. The V end was cut by 0 bases, the J end by 7 bases, with 5 bases between. For the CDR3, the DNA is TGTGCCACCAGTGATTTGGTATTTGGCTACACCTTC. This sequence encodes CATSDLVFGYTF.

This clone was seen once. This chain uses TRBV15 with TRBJ1-4; D is uncertain. The CDR3 has 15 residues. The germline V and J ends were trimmed by 0 bases and 5 bases, with 10 bases remaining between them. CDR1 LNHNV and CDR2 YYDKDF come from the germline V gene (reference sequence). CDR3 nucleotide sequence: TGTGCCACCAGCAGAGAAAACAGTCCAAATGAAAAACTGTTTTTT. Encoded protein: CATSRENSPNEKLFF.

This chain connects TRBV19 to TRBJ2-6; a possible D gene is TRBD1 (5 bases). This CDR3 is 17 amino acids long. The V end lost 5 bases, the J end lost 0 bases, and 14 bases lay between the germline ends. Germline V gene lookup returns CDR1 LNHDA and CDR2 SQIVND (reference sequence). DNA of the CDR3: TGTGCCAGTAGTTGGTGGGGCGGAGACTCTGGGGCCAACGTCCTGACTTTC. Protein product: CASSWWGGDSGANVLTF.

This chain uses TRBV24-1 with TRBJ2-1; perhaps TRBD2 as D (6 bases). Germline V CDR1 and CDR2: KGHDR, SFDVKD. This CDR3 region has 16 residues. V dropped 1 base and J dropped 12 bases, with 21 bases sitting between them. CDR3 protein: CATSDFRVGVAGTQFF. In DNA form, the CDR3 reads TGTGCCACCAGTGATTTTCGAGTGGGAGTGGCGGGGACGCAGTTCTTC.

This chain's CDR3 is CATSSAQLDSREKLFF. CDR3 DNA sequence: TGTGCCACCAGCAGCGCTCAACTCGACAGCCGAGAAAAACTGTTTTTT. The rearrangement links TRBV15 to TRBJ1-4, with D possibly matching TRBD1 (5 bases). Germline-derived CDR1 and CDR2 are LNHNV and YYDKDF (reference sequence). This CDR3 is 16 amino acids long. V lost 3 bases to trimming and J lost 8 bases, with 19 bases between them.

The chain uses TRBV11-2 and TRBJ2-2; D may be TRBD2 (6 bases). This CDR3 region has 18 residues. V lost 4 bases and J lost 7, with 25 bases in between. Germline CDR1 reads SGHAT; CDR2 reads FQNNGV. The CDR3 region has the DNA TGTGCCAGCAGCTCCGTTCGGGGGAACAGGAAGCAGGGCGGGGAGCTGTTTTTT. This gives the protein CASSSVRGNRKQGGELFF.

This sequence joins TRBV5-6 and TRBJ1-4; D might be TRBD1 (6 bases). V was cut by 5 bases and J by 0 bases, with 14 bases left in between. Germline values: CDR1 SGHDT, CDR2 YYEEEE. The CDR3 extends over 16 amino acids. The CDR3 protein is CASSAGTTATNEKLFF. In DNA, the CDR3 is TGTGCCAGCAGTGCCGGGACAACTGCAACTAATGAAAAACTGTTTTTT.

This clone was seen once. The rearrangement joins TRBV7-2 to TRBJ1-3; D ambiguous. The ends were cut back, 3 bases at V and 4 bases at J, with 10 bases in the middle. Germline V CDR1 and CDR2: SGHTA, FQGNSA. This CDR3 has 14 residues. For the CDR3, the DNA is TGTGCCAGCAGCTTTACGGACTCAGGAAACACCATATATTTT. It is translated as CASSFTDSGNTIYF. The variable domain in full, with the rest retrieved from reference TRBV7-2 and TRBJ1-3, is GAGVSQSPSNKVTEKGKDVELRCDPISGHTALYWYRQSLGQGLEFLIYFQGNSAPDKSGLPSDRFSAERTGGSVSTLTIQRTQQEDSAVYLCASSFTDSGNTIYFGEGSWLTVV.

The rearrangement uses TRBV19 and TRBJ2-7; 8 positions agree with TRBD2. CDR1 and CDR2 from the germline V gene are LNHDA and SQIVND (reference sequence). This CDR3 region has 15 residues. The trim removed 5 bases at V and 0 bases at J, leaving 6 bases unmatched. The CDR3 DNA reads TGTGCCAGTAGTCTGGTCGGGAGGGCCTCCTACGAGCAGTACTTC. Translated, it gives CASSLVGRASYEQYF.

The rearrangement links TRBV6-5 to TRBJ2-1, with 10 bases lining up with TRBD1. CDR1 and CDR2 (germline): MNHEY, SVGAGI. The CDR3 runs 14 residues. The V and J ends lost 7 bases and 6 bases, in that order; junction bases with no gene match: 6. As DNA, the CDR3 is TGTGCCAGCACCCCCCGGACAGGGGGCAATGAGCAGTTCTTC. It encodes CASTPRTGGNEQFF.

The chain is built from TRBV18 and TRBJ2-3; D is unresolved. This CDR3 contains 13 residues. Per germline, CDR1 KGHSH and CDR2 LQKENI. The V gene lost 3 bases and the J gene lost 5 bases, with 9 bases spanning the gap. In DNA, the CDR3 is TGTGCCAGCTCACCGAGAGTCGAAGATACGCAGTATTTT. It yields the protein CASSPRVEDTQYF.

This sequence joins TRBV7-2 and TRBJ1-2; 8 bases line up with TRBD1. From germline, CDR1 is SGHTA and CDR2 FQGNSA. V dropped 4 bases and J dropped 6; count of bases not matched to a gene: 7. The CDR3 consists of 14 residues. CDR3 coding DNA: TGTGCCAGCAGCTCTTACAGGGGGGAGGATGGCTACACCTTC. It yields the protein CASSSYRGEDGYTF.

The V gene is TRBV29-1, the J gene TRBJ1-1; D is uncertain. Looked up from germline, CDR1 is SQVTM and CDR2 is ANQGSEA. V lost 5 bases and J lost 1, with 2 bases in between. This CDR3 comprises 10 residues. Here the CDR3 reads CSVQNTEAFF. The CDR3 bases are TGCAGCGTTCAGAACACTGAAGCTTTCTTT.

In its sample, this clone was seen once. The V gene is TRBV27, the J gene TRBJ1-2; 8 bases align to TRBD1. Germline loops: CDR1 MNHEY, CDR2 SMNVEV (reference sequence). This CDR3 has 14 amino acids. V gave up 3 bases and J gave up 4 bases; unmatched junction bases: 4. CDR3 nucleotides: TGTGCCAGCAGTTTTAGCGGACAGGGCTATGGCTACACCTTC. It is translated as CASSFSGQGYGYTF.

The chain employs TRBV4-1 and TRBJ1-4; D is possibly TRBD1 (5 bases). The germline V gene encodes CDR1 MGHRA and CDR2 YSYEKL. V was trimmed by 0 bases and J by 5 bases, leaving 13 bases between them. There are 16 residues in the CDR3. CDR3 loop: CASSQDWAGRNEKLFF. The CDR3 DNA follows: TGCGCCAGCAGCCAAGATTGGGCAGGGCGAAATGAAAAACTGTTTTTT.

V is TRBV29-1 and J is TRBJ2-1; 12 bases match TRBD2. V lost 7 bases and J lost 7; bases outside the gene matches: 11. In germline, CDR1 is SQVTM, CDR2 ANQGSEA. The CDR3 covers 15 residues. This CDR3 is CSARTSGTLWNEQFF. In DNA, the CDR3 is TGCAGCGCAAGGACTAGCGGGACCCTATGGAATGAGCAGTTCTTC.